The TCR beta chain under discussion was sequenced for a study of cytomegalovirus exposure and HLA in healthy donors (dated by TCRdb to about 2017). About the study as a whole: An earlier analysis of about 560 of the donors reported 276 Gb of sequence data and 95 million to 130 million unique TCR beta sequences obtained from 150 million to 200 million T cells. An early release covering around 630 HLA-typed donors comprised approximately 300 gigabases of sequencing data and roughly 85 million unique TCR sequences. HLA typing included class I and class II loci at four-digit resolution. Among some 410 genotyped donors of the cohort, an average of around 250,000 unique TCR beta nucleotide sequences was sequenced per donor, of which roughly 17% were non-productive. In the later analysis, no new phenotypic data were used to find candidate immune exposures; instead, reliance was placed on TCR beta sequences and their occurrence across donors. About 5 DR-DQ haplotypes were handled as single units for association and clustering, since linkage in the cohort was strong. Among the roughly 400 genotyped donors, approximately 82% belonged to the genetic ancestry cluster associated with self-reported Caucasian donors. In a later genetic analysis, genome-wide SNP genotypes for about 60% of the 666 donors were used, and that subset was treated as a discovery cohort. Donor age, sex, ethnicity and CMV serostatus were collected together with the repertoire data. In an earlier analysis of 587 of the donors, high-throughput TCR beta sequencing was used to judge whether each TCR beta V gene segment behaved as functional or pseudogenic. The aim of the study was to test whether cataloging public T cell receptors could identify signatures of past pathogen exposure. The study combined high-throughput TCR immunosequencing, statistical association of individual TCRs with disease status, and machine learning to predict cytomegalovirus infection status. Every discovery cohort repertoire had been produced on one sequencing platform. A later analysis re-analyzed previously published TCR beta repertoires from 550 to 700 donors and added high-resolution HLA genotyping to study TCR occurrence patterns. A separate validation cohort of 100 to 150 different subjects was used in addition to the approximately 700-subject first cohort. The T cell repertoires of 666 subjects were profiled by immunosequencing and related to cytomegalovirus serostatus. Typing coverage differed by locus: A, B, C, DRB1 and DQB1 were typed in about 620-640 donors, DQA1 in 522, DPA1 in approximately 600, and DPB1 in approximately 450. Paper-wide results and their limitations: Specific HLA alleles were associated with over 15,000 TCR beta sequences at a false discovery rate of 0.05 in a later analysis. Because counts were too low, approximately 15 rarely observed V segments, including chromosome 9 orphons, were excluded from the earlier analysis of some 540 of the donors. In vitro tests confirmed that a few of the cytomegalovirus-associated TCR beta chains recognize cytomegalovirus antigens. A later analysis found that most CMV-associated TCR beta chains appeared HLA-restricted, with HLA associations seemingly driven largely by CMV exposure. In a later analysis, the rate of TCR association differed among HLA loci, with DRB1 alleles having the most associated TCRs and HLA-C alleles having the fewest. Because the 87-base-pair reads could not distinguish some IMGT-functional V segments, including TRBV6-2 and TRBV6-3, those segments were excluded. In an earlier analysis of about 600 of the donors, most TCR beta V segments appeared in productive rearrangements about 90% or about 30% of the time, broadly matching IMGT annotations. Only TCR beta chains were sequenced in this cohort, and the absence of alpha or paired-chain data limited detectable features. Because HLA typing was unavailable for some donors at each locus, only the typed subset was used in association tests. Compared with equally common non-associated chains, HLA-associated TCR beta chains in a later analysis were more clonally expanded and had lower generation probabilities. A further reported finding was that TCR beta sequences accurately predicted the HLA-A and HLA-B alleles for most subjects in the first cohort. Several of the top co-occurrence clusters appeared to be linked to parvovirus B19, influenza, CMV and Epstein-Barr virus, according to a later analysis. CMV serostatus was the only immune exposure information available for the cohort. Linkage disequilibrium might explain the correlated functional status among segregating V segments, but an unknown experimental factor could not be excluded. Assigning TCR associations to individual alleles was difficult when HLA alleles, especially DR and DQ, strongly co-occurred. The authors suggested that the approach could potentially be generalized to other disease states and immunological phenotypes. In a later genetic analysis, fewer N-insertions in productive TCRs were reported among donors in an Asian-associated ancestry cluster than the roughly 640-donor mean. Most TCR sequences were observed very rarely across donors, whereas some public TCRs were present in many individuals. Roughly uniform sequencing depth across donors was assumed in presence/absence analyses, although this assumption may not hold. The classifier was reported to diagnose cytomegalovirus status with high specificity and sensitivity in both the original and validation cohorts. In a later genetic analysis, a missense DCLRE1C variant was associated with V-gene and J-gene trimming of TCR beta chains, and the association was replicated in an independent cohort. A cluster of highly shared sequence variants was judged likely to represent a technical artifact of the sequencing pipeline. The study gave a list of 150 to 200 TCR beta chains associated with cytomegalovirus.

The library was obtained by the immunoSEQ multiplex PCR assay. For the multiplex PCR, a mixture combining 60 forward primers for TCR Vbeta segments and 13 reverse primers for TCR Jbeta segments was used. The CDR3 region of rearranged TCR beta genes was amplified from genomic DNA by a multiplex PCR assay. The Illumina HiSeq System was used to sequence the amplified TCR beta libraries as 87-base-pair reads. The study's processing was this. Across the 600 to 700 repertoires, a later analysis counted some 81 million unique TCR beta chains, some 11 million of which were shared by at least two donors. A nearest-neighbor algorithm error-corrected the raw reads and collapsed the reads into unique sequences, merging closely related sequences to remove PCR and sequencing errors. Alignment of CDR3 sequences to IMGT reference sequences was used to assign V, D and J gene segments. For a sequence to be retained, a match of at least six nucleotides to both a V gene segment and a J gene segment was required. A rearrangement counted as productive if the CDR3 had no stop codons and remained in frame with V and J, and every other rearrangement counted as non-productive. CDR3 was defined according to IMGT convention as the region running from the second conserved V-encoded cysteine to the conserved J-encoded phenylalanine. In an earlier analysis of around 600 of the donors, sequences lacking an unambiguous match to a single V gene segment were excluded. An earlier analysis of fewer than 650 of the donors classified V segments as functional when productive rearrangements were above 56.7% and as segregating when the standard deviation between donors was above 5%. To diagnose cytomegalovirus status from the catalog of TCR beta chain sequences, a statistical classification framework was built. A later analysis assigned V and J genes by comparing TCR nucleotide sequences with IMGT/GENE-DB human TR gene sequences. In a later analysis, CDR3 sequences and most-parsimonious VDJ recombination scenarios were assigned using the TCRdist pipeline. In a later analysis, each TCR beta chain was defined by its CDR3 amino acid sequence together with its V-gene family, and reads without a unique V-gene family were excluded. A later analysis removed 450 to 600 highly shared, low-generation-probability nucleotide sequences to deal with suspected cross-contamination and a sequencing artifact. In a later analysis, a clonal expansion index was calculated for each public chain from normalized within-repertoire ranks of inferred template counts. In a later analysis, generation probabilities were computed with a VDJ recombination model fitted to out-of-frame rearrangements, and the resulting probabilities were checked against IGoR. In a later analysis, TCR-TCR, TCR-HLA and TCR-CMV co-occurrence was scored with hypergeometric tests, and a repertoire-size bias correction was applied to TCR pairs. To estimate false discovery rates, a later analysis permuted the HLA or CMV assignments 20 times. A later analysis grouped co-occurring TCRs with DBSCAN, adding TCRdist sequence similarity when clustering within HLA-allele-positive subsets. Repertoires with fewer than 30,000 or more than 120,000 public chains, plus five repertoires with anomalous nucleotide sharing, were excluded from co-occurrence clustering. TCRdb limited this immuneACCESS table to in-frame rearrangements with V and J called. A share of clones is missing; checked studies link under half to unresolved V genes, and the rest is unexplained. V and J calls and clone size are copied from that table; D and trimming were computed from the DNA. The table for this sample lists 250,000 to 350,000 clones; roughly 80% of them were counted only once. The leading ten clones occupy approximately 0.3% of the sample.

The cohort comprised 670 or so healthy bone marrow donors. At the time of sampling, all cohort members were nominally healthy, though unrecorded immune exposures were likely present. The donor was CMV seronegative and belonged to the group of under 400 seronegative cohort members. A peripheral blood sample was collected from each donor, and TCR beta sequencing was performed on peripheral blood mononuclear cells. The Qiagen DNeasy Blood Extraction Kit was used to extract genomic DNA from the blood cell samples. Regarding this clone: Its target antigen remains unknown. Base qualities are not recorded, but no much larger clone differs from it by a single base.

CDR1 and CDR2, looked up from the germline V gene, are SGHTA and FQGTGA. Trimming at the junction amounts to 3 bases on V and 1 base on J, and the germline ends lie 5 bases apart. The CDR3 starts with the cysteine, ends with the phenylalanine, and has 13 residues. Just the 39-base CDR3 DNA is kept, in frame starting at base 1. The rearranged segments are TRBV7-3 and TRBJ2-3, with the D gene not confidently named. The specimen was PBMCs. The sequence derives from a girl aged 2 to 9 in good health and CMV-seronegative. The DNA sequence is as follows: TGTGCCAGCAGCTTTCCAGGCACAGATACGCAGTATTTT. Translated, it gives CASSFPGTDTQYF.